The T cell receptor (beta chain) under discussion was sequenced for a study of blood T cell repertoires in COVID-19. For the study at large: Some COVID-19 samples were acute and others convalescent; all came from the United States, Italy and Spain. PBMCs, B-cell-depleted T cells, or T cells provided the cDNA or gDNA that made up the material.

Germline CDR1 is MNHEY and CDR2 is SVGEGT. V was trimmed by 5 bases and J by 4 bases, leaving 11 bases between them. CDR3 length: 13 residues. In the original analysis: Reference gene primer amplification gave nucleated cell count estimates. Profiling relied on immunoSEQ multiplex PCR, and the TCRdb table lists in-frame clones only, not all of them. D and trimming come from the DNA, and the V and J calls and clone size come from that table. Of approximately 140,000 clones in the sample, 82% were seen once. The rearrangement uses TRBV6-2 or TRBV6-3 and TRBJ1-2; D might be TRBD1 (5 bases). The clonotype originates from a human donor with acute or convalescent COVID-19. The donor label of this sample is uncertain. Input material: peripheral blood. As DNA, the CDR3 is TGTGCCAGCAGTAGACCCGACAGCTATGGCTACACCTTC. Its protein product is CASSRPDSYGYTF.